This paragraph reports one TCR beta chain. Per the study methods: Estimated nucleated cell counts came from reference gene primer amplification. Sequenced by immunoSEQ multiplex PCR; TCRdb stores in-frame clones only, minus some. V and J calls and clone size follow that table, whereas D and trimming were derived from the DNA. The sample gives some 240,000 clones, roughly 89% of which show up once; 1.5% is in the top ten. This sample is part of a study of blood T cell repertoires in COVID-19. Turning to the study itself: Sites in the United States, Italy and Spain provided acute and convalescent COVID-19 samples. PBMCs, B-cell-depleted T cells, or T cells were the source of the cDNA or gDNA that made up the material.

The CDR3 totals 13 residues. Trimming stripped 0 bases from V and 4 bases from J, with 7 bases between. Germline V gives CDR1 SGHRS, CDR2 YFSETQ. The sequence derives from a woman between 40 and 55 years old who had recovered from COVID-19. The sequenced material came from peripheral blood. The rearrangement joins TRBV5-1 to TRBJ1-1, with a possible D match to TRBD1 (5 bases). CDR3: CASSLEGVTEAFF. In DNA form, the CDR3 reads TGCGCCAGCAGCTTGGAAGGGGTCACTGAAGCTTTCTTT. Full variable domain (outside the CDR3, taken from reference TRBV5-1 and TRBJ1-1): KAGVTQTPRYLIKTRGQQVTLSCSPISGHRSVSWYQQTPGQGLQFLFEYFSETQRNKGNFPGRFSGRQFSNSRSEMNVSTLELGDSALYLCASSLEGVTEAFFGQGTRLTVV.